These T cell receptor beta chains were read from a single sample in a study of PD-1 blockade in classical Hodgkin lymphoma. The method was immunoSEQ multiplex PCR; TCRdb's version includes in-frame clones alone and lacks a portion of them. The table shows 20,000 to 30,000 clones, with more than 80% occurring only once. The specimen sequenced was CD4+ T cells from blood. The receptors were sampled from a human donor with classical Hodgkin lymphoma. Both conserved end residues are part of each CDR3. A D gene is named only where the DNA matches it firmly. Clone size is given for some rows only: seen once, a few or many times, or a class if the clone is expanded.

>TRBJ2-1|NA|NA|TRBV7-8
TGTGCCAGCAGCTTGAGCGTGGGCTCCTACAATGAGCAGTTCTTC
CASSLSVGSYNEQFF
>TRBJ1-3|NA|NA|TRBV4-3
TGCGCCAGCAGCCAAGAACAGGTCTCTGGAAACACCATATATTTT
CASSQEQVSGNTIYF
>TRBJ2-5|NA|NA|TRBV4-3
TGCGCCAGCAGCCAAGATAGGGGGGCCCAAGAGACCCAGTACTTC
CASSQDRGAQETQYF
>TRBJ2-3|TRBD2|NA|TRBV7-9
TGTGCCAGCAGCTTAGCGCCGACTAGCGGGTCTAGCACAGATACGCAGTATTTT
CASSLAPTSGSSTDTQYF
>TRBJ1-5|NA|NA|TRBV28
TGTGCCAGCATTCGAGGTAGAGCAGAACAGCCCCAGCATTTT
CASIRGRAEQPQHF
>TRBJ2-3|NA|NA|TRBV2
TGTGCCAGCAGTTGGCTAGCAGATACGCAGTATTTT
CASSWLADTQYF
>TRBJ1-4|TRBD1|NA|TRBV2
TGTGCCAGCAGGAGCGACAGGGGAGGTGAAAAACTGTTTTTT
CASRSDRGGEKLFF
>TRBJ2-7|NA|NA|TRBV18
TGTGCCAGCTCCCGCACAGGGCTCGGCGAGCAGTACTTC
CASSRTGLGEQYF
>TRBJ1-1|NA|NA|TRBV11-2
TGTGCCAGCAGGATCGACAGACTTTACACTGAAGCTTTCTTT
CASRIDRLYTEAFF
>TRBJ2-1|NA|NA|TRBV6-5
TGTGCCAGCACCCAGACAGGGACTAGTTACAATGAGCAGTTCTTC
CASTQTGTSYNEQFF
>TRBJ2-1|NA|NA|TRBV6-5
TGTGCCAGCAGTTATATAGGGGGTAATGAGCAGTTCTTC
CASSYIGGNEQFF
>TRBJ2-1|NA|NA|TRBV5-1
TGCGCCAGCAGCTTGTTGCTAGCTACTACAAATGAGCAGTTCTTC
CASSLLLATTNEQFF
>TRBJ1-5|NA|NA|TRBV14
TGTGCCAGCACTCTTTGTCAGGCAAATCAGCCCCAGCATTTT
CASTLCQANQPQHF
>TRBJ2-3|NA|NA|TRBV30
TGTGCCTGGAGTGTAAGGGAGAAGGATACGCAGTATTTT
CAWSVREKDTQYF
>TRBJ1-1|NA|NA|TRBV4-1
TGCGCCAGCAGCCAAGTTGCCAGGCGCCCCATGAACACTGAAGCTTTCTTT
CASSQVARRPMNTEAFF
>TRBJ2-5|TRBD1|NA|TRBV15
TGTGCCACCAGCAGTTATGGGACAGGGAGGGAGACCCAGTACTTC
CATSSYGTGRETQYF
>TRBJ2-7|NA|few|TRBV7-9
TGTGCCAGCAGCATGGACTGGAGCTCCTACGAGCAGTACTTC
CASSMDWSSYEQYF
>TRBJ1-5|NA|NA|TRBV6-5
TGTGCCAGCCAGAAGAGGGGCAATCAGCCCCAGCATTTT
CASQKRGNQPQHF
>TRBJ2-3|NA|NA|TRBV7-9
TGTGCCAGCAGCTCCAGGGGTGGCACAGATACGCAGTATTTT
CASSSRGGTDTQYF
>TRBJ2-7|NA|NA|TRBV9
TGTGCCAGCAGCGTAAGGTTCGAATCCTACGAGCAGTACTTC
CASSVRFESYEQYF
>TRBJ1-3|TRBD1|NA|TRBV30
TGTGCCTGGAGTGACGACAGGGGTGGAAACACCATATATTTT
CAWSDDRGGNTIYF
>TRBJ1-4|NA|NA|TRBV18
TGTGCCAGCTCAGACTCAGGGATTGGGGAAAAACTGTTTTTT
CASSDSGIGEKLFF
>TRBJ1-3|NA|once|TRBV4-1
TGCGCCAGCAGCCAAGATTTCCGTGGAAACACCATATATTTT
CASSQDFRGNTIYF
>TRBJ1-2|NA|NA|TRBV7-9
TGTGCCAGCAGCTTAAGCCAGGACGGCAACTATGGCTACACCTTC
CASSLSQDGNYGYTF
>TRBJ2-1|NA|NA|TRBV7-3
TGTGCCAGCAGCTTAACGGGGCGTCGCGAGCAGTTCTTC
CASSLTGRREQFF
>TRBJ1-4|NA|NA|TRBV7-9
TGTGCCAGCAGCTTCCTCCGGACCCAGAGTGAAAAACTGTTTTTT
CASSFLRTQSEKLFF
>TRBJ1-4|NA|once|TRBV6-5
TGTGCCAGCAGTCGGACCCATAATGAAAAACTGTTTTTT
CASSRTHNEKLFF
>TRBJ1-4|NA|NA|TRBV2
TGTGCCAGCGAGGAGGGGGGTGAAAAACTGTTTTTT
CASEEGGEKLFF
>TRBJ2-7|NA|NA|TRBV4-3
TGCGCCAGCAGCCAAGAACTGAGACAGTACGAGCAGTACTTC
CASSQELRQYEQYF
>TRBJ2-3|TRBD2|NA|TRBV18
TGTGCCAGCTCCCCGCGGGGGGGCAGCACAGATACGCAGTATTTT
CASSPRGGSTDTQYF
>TRBJ1-6|TRBD1|NA|TRBV27
TGTGCCAGCAGTTTACCTCCCGGGACAGGGATCTCACCCCTCCACTTT
CASSLPPGTGISPLHF
>TRBJ1-2|NA|NA|TRBV5-1
TGCGCCAGCAGCTTGGCCTTGGGATCCTATGGCTACACCTTC
CASSLALGSYGYTF
>TRBJ2-3|NA|NA|TRBV9
TGTGCCAGCAGCGACCGAGTGGGCACAGATACGCAGTATTTT
CASSDRVGTDTQYF
>TRBJ2-5|NA|NA|TRBV29-1
TGCAGCATTGAGCGAGTGGCGGCTCAAGAGACCCAGTACTTC
CSIERVAAQETQYF
>TRBJ2-1|NA|NA|TRBV2
TGTGCTAGTGGAGGGCACTCCTACAATGAGCAGTTCTTC
CASGGHSYNEQFF
>TRBJ1-2|TRBD1|NA|TRBV4-3
TGCGCCAGCAGCCAATTAGGGACAGTAGCTAACTATGGCTACACCTTC
CASSQLGTVANYGYTF
>TRBJ1-5|NA|NA|TRBV4-1
TGCGCCAGCAGCCAAGAGAACCCGAGCAATCAGCCCCAGCATTTT
CASSQENPSNQPQHF
>TRBJ1-5|NA|NA|TRBV7-2
TGTGCCAGCAGCTTCCAGGGGTCGCGTCAGCCCCAGCATTTT
CASSFQGSRQPQHF
>TRBJ1-5|NA|NA|TRBV18
TGTGCCAGCTCACTCCAAGGTAGGAATCTTCCCCAGCATTTT
CASSLQGRNLPQHF
>TRBJ1-5|NA|NA|TRBV5-4
TGTGCCAGCAGCTTTGACGGCAATAGCAATCAGCCCCAGCATTTT
CASSFDGNSNQPQHF